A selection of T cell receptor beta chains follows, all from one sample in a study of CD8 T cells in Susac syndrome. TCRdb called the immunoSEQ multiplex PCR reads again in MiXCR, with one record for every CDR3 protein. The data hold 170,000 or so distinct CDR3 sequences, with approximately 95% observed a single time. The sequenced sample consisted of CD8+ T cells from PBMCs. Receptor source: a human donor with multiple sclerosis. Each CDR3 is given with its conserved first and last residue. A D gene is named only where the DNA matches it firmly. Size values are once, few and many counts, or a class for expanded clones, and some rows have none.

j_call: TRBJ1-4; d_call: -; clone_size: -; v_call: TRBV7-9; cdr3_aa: CASSLVENDRQTTNEKLFF; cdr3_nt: TGTGCCAGCAGCTTAGTGGAGAACGACAGACAGACGACTAATGAAAAACTGTTTTTT
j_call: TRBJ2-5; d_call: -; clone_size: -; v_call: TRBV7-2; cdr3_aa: CASSPPTRVRETQYF; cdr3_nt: TGTGCCAGCAGCCCCCCGACCAGGGTCCGAGAGACCCAGTACTTC
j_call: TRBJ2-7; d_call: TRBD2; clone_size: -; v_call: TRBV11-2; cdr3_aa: CASSTRTSVYEQYF; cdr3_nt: TGTGCCAGCAGCACGCGGACTAGCGTCTACGAGCAGTACTTC
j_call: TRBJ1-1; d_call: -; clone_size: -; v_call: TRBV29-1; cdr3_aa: CSVNQAEAFF; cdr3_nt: TGCAGCGTTAACCAGGCTGAAGCTTTCTTT
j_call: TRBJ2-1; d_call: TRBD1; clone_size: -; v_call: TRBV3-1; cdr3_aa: CASSQDRTGGTYNEQFF; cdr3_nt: TGTGCCAGCAGCCAAGATAGGACAGGGGGAACCTACAATGAGCAGTTCTTC
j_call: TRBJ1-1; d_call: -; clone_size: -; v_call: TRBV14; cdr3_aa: CASTHTGLTEAFF; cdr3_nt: TGTGCCAGCACCCACACAGGGTTGACTGAAGCTTTCTTT
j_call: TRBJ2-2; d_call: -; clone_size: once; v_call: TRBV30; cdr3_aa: CAWSYGAGELFF; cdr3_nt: TGTGCCTGGAGCTACGGGGCCGGGGAGCTGTTTTTT
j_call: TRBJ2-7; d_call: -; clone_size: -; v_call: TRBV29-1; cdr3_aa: CSAQRSDGEVGFYEQYF; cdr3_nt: TGCAGCGCCCAACGGAGCGACGGGGAAGTGGGCTTCTACGAGCAGTACTTC
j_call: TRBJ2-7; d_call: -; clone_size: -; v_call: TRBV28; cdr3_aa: CASSWSLDYEQYF; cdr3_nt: TGTGCCAGCAGTTGGTCCCTTGACTACGAGCAGTACTTC
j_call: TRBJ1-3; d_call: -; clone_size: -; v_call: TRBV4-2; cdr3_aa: CASSQDRSGAGNTIYF; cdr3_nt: TGTGCCAGCAGCCAAGATCGTTCCGGGGCTGGAAACACCATATATTTT
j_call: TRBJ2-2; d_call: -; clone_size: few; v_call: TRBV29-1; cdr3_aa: CSVLQGNTGELFF; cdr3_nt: TGCAGCGTTTTACAGGGAAACACCGGGGAGCTGTTTTTT
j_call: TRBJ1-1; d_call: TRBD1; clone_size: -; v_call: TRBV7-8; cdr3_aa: CASSLDRGRGAFF; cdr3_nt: TGTGCCAGCAGCTTAGACAGGGGGCGAGGGGCTTTCTTT
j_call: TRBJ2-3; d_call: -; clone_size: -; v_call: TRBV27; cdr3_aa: CASSFRRGLDTQYF; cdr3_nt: TGTGCCAGCAGTTTCAGACGCGGGTTAGATACGCAGTATTTT
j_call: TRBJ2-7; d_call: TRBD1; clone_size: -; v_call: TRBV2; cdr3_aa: CASSDPPGTGFFEQYF; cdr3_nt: TGTGCCAGCAGTGACCCTCCGGGGACAGGATTCTTTGAGCAGTACTTC
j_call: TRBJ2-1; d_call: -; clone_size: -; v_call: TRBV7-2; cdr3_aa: CASSLVAQKQFF; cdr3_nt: TGTGCCAGCAGCTTAGTTGCTCAAAAGCAGTTCTTC
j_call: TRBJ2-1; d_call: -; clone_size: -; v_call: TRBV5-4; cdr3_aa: CASSTQWGYTYNEQFF; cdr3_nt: TGTGCCAGCAGCACACAATGGGGTTACACCTACAATGAGCAGTTCTTC
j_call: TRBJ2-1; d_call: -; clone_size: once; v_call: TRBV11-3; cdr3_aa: CASSRDLYNEQFF; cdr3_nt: TGTGCCAGCAGCCGGGACCTTTACAATGAGCAGTTCTTC
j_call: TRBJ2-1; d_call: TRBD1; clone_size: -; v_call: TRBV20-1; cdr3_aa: CSAPRGPSSYNEQFF; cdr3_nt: TGCAGTGCCCCGAGGGGGCCCAGCTCCTACAATGAGCAGTTCTTC
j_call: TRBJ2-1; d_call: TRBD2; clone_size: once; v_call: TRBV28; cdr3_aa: CASNTPGLANEQFF; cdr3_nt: TGTGCCAGCAATACTCCGGGACTAGCGAATGAGCAGTTCTTC
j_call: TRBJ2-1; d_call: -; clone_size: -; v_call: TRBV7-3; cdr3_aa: CASSSRGASYNEQFF; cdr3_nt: TGTGCCAGCAGCTCCCGGGGGGCGTCCTACAATGAGCAGTTCTTC
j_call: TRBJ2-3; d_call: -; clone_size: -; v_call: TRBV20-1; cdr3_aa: CSARAPPPSTDTQYF; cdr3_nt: TGCAGTGCTAGAGCCCCACCACCTAGCACAGATACGCAGTATTTT
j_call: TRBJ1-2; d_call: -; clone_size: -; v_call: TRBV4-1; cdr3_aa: CASSPWDGYGYTF; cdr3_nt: TGCGCCAGCAGCCCTTGGGACGGCTATGGCTACACCTTC
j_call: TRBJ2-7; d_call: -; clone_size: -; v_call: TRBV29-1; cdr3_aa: CSVEDGRDRYF; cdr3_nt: TGCAGCGTTGAAGATGGCAGGGATCGGTACTTC
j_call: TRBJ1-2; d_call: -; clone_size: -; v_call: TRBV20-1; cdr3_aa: CSARSITLRNPLLF; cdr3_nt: TGCAGTGCTAGATCGATTACTCTTCGAAACCCCTTACTCTTC
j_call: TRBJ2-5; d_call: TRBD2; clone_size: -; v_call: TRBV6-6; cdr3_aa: CASSYSPRTSLETQYF; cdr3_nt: TGTGCCAGCAGTTACTCACCCCGGACTAGTTTGGAGACCCAGTACTTC
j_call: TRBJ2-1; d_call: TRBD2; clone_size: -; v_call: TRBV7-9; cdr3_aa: CASSPLAGGPGYNEQFF; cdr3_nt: TGTGCCAGCAGCCCCTTGGCGGGAGGGCCGGGGTACAATGAGCAGTTCTTC
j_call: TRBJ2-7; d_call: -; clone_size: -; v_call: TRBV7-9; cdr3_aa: CASSLPPSSSYEQYF; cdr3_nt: TGTGCCAGCAGCTTACCCCCCTCGAGTAGCTACGAGCAGTACTTC
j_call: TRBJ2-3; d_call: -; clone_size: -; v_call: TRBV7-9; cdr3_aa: CATRLQNTDTQYF; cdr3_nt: TGTGCCACCCGACTCCAAAACACAGATACGCAGTATTTT
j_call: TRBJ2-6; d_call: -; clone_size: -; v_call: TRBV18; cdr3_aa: CASSQTGDYSGANVLTF; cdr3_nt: TGTGCCAGCTCCCAGACAGGGGACTACTCTGGGGCCAACGTCCTGACTTTC
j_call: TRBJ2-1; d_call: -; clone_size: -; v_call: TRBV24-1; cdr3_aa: CATSDPLTGDEQFF; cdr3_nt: TGTGCCACCAGTGATCCACTGACGGGGGATGAGCAGTTCTTC
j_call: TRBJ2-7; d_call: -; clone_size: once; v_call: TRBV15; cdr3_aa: CATSREGSYEQYF; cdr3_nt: TGTGCCACCAGCAGAGAGGGTTCCTACGAGCAGTACTTC
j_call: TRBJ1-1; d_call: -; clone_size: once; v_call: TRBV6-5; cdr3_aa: CASSYSLGQLNTEAFF; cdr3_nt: TGTGCCAGCAGTTACTCACTCGGACAGCTGAACACTGAAGCTTTCTTT
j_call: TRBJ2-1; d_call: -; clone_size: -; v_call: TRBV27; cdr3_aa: CASSPTLQGRMFF; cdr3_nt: TGTGCCAGCAGTCCGACACTACAGGGTCGTATGTTCTTC
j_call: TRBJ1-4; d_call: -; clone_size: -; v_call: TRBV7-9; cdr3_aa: CASSFLYSGASEKLFF; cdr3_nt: TGTGCCAGCAGCTTTCTTTACTCAGGGGCGAGTGAAAAACTGTTTTTT
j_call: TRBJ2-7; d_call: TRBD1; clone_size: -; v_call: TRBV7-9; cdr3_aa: CASSLDRGITYEQYF; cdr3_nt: TGTGCCAGCAGCTTAGACAGGGGGATCACCTACGAGCAGTACTTC
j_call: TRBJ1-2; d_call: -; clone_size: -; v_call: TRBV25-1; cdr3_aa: CASSDSSDQGHNYGYTF; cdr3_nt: TGTGCCAGCAGTGATTCGTCGGACCAGGGCCACAACTATGGCTACACCTTC
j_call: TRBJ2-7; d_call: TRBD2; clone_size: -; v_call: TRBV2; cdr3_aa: CASSVMAGLAYEQYF; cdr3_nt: TGTGCCAGCAGTGTTATGGCGGGACTAGCCTACGAGCAGTACTTC
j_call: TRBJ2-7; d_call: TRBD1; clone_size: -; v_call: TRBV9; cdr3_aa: CASSVALGQGGEQYF; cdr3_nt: TGTGCCAGCAGCGTAGCTCTGGGACAGGGAGGCGAGCAGTACTTC
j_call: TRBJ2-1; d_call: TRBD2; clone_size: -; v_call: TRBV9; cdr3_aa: CASSVRLADSYNEQFF; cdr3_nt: TGTGCCAGCAGCGTCCGACTAGCGGACTCCTACAATGAGCAGTTCTTC
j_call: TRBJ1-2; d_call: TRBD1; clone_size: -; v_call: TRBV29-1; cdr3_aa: CSVGGGTDYGYTF; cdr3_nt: TGCAGCGTTGGAGGCGGGACAGACTATGGCTACACCTTC
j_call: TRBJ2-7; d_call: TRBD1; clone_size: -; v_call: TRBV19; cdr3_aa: CASSLRDRRQYEQYF; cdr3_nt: TGTGCCAGTAGCCTTCGGGACAGGAGACAATACGAGCAGTACTTC
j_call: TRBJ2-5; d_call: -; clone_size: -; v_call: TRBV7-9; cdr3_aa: CATCPGGQETQYF; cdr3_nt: TGTGCCACCTGCCCCGGGGGCCAAGAGACCCAGTACTTC
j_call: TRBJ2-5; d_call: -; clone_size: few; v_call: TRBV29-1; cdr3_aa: CSVYGETQYF; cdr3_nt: TGCAGCGTTTACGGTGAGACCCAGTACTTC
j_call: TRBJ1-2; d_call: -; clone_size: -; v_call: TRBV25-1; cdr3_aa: CASSDLGTFYGYTF; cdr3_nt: TGTGCCAGCAGTGATTTAGGGACGTTCTATGGCTACACCTTC
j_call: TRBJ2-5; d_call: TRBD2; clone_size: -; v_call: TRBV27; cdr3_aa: CASSLGTSGTDRQYF; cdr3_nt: TGTGCCAGCAGTCTAGGGACTAGCGGGACAGATCGCCAGTACTTC
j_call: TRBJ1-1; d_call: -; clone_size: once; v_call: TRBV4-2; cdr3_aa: CASSQDWGDTEAFF; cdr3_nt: TGTGCCAGCAGCCAAGATTGGGGGGACACTGAAGCTTTCTTT
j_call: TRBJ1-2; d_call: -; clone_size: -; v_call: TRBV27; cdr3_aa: CASSLSYRNGYTF; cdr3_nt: TGTGCCAGCAGTTTATCTTACAGAAATGGCTACACCTTC
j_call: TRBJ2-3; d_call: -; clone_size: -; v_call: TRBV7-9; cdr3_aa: CASSSHSTDTQYF; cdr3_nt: TGTGCCAGCAGCTCCCACTCCACAGATACGCAGTATTTT
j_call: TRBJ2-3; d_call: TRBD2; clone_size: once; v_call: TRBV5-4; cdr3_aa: CASSLSLSGGPSDTQYF; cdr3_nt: TGTGCCAGCAGCTTGTCTTTATCGGGAGGGCCATCAGATACGCAGTATTTT